This TCR beta chain is from a study of cytomegalovirus exposure and HLA in healthy donors. The PCR employed 60 Vbeta primers together with 13 Jbeta primers. In the authors' methods: A later analysis tallied 75 million to 80 million unique TCR beta chains, roughly 11 million of them shared. Method: immunoSEQ multiplex PCR; TCRdb's copy keeps in-frame clones and lacks some. V, J and clone size are those of that table, while D and trimming were read from the DNA. The sample consists of over 100,000 clones, around nine tenths of them appearing once. The CDR3 totals 18 residues. Per the germline V gene, CDR1 is SEHNR and CDR2 is FQNEAQ (reference sequence). Trimming removed 6 bases from V and 6 bases from J; junction bases left unmatched: 17. On this clone itself: Its antigen is undetermined.

Points from the study as a whole: In a later analysis, a missense DCLRE1C variant was linked to TCR beta V- and J-gene trimming.

The sample consisted of PBMCs. The TCR originated in a woman in her twenties or thirties in good health and CMV-seronegative. The rearrangement joins TRBV7-9 to TRBJ2-3; 11 bases are a match to TRBD2. CDR3 in amino acids: CASSPLPGLAGPADTQYF. In nucleotides, the CDR3 is TGTGCCAGCAGTCCACTCCCAGGACTAGCGGGCCCCGCGGATACGCAGTATTTT.